Listed here are 27 T cell receptor beta chains from one sample, sequenced in a study of Graves' ophthalmopathy and Graves' hyperthyroidism. For repertoire sequencing, the TCR beta CDR3 regions were amplified from RNA transcripts. First-round RT-PCR with HTBI primers preceded a second-round multiplex PCR. A single record per CDR3 protein comes from TCRdb applying MiXCR to the multiplex PCR reads. Of 170,000 or so distinct CDR3 sequences in the sample, over 35% are singletons; the top ten hold about 5.8%. Input material: peripheral blood. Receptor source: a woman in her thirties or forties with Graves' ophthalmopathy.

This chain's CDR3 is CASTESGRETQYF. Here the CDR3 DNA reads TGTGCCAGCACCGAAAGCGGGAGAGAGACCCAGTACTTC. The rearrangement links TRBV6-2 or TRBV6-3 to TRBJ2-5; 8 bases align to TRBD2. This CDR3 has 13 amino acids. V was clipped by 7 bases and J by 4 bases; unmatched bases: 5. CDR1 MNHEY and CDR2 SVGEGT come from the germline V gene.

This chain connects TRBV29-1 to TRBJ2-5; 9 bases align to TRBD1. The CDR3 totals 14 residues. The germline V gene encodes CDR1 SQVTM and CDR2 ANQGSEA. V dropped 8 bases and J dropped 2; count of bases not matched to a gene: 9. CDR3 protein: CSIGTGTIQETQYF. CDR3 nucleotide sequence: TGCAGCATCGGGACAGGGACAATTCAAGAGACCCAGTACTTC. The full variable domain, with the rest looked up from reference TRBV29-1 and TRBJ2-5, is SAVISQKPSRDICQRGTSLTIQCQVDSQVTMMFWYRQQPGQSLTLIATANQGSEATYESGFVIDKFPISRPNLTFSTLTVSNMSPEDSSIYLCSIGTGTIQETQYFGPGTRLLVL.

Ten or more counts support this clonotype. The CDR3 region is CASSLGLVETQYF. The CDR3 nucleotides read TGTGCCAGCAGCCTGGGACTAGTGGAGACCCAGTACTTC. The rearrangement joins TRBV11-2 to TRBJ2-5; 8 nucleotides agree with TRBD2. The CDR3 length is 13 residues. The ends lost 5 bases at V and 5 bases at J; junction bases unmatched: 4. The germline V gene encodes CDR1 SGHAT and CDR2 FQNNGV.

This clonotype was detected once. The chain couples TRBV20-1 to TRBJ2-7, with 14 bases that match TRBD2. After removal of 3 bases from V and 5 bases from J, the junction contained 12 bases not matched to a gene. The CDR3 totals 17 residues. Germline-derived CDR1 and CDR2 are DFQATT and SNEGSKA (reference sequence). In DNA, the CDR3 is TGCAGTGCTAGGGCACCTGGTGGACTAGCGGGAGGCGACGAGCAGTACTTC. It yields the protein CSARAPGGLAGGDEQYF.

This clonotype has ten or more counts. The V and J genes are TRBV11-3 and TRBJ2-5; tentative D call: TRBD1 (5 bases). Trimming took off 2 bases at V and 0 bases at J, with 13 bases between the two ends. The CDR3 runs to 16 residues. Germline assignment: CDR1 SGHNT and CDR2 YENEEA. CDR3 protein: CASSLRRADYQETQYF. For the CDR3, the DNA is TGTGCCAGCAGCTTACGCAGGGCCGACTACCAAGAGACCCAGTACTTC.

This clonotype showed up just a few times. This chain uses TRBV12-5 with TRBJ2-5, with D perhaps matching TRBD1 (6 bases). CDR3 length equals 12 residues. Trimming took off 7 bases at V and 4 bases at J, with 10 bases between the two ends. Per the germline V gene, CDR1 is LGHNT and CDR2 is FRNRAP. The chain's CDR3 is CASATGRETQYF. The CDR3 DNA sequence: TGTGCTAGTGCTACAGGGAGAGAGACCCAGTACTTC.

This clonotype was seen many times. V is TRBV7-2 and J is TRBJ2-4; D is possibly TRBD1 (6 bases). The ends were cut back, 4 bases at V and 4 bases at J, with 11 bases in the middle. CDR1 is SGHTA and CDR2 is FQGNSA in the germline V gene. This CDR3 region has 14 residues. CDR3 DNA: TGTGCCAGCAGCTATGGACAGCCTAAAAACATTCAGTACTTC. Translation gives CASSYGQPKNIQYF.

This clonotype was observed at least ten times. The chain joins TRBV10-3 to TRBJ1-2; D is unresolved. From germline, CDR1 is ENHRY and CDR2 SYGVKD. V was trimmed by 0 bases and J by 4 bases, leaving 12 bases between them. This CDR3 has 15 amino acids. This CDR3 reads CAISESGRIGYGYTF. The CDR3 nucleotides are TGTGCCATCAGTGAGTCAGGAAGGATCGGCTATGGCTACACCTTC.

This clonotype has a count of ten or more. The chain employs TRBV20-1 and TRBJ1-2; D is possibly TRBD1 (6 bases). Germline V gene lookup returns CDR1 DFQATT and CDR2 SNEGSKA (reference sequence). V was pared by 2 bases and J by 7 bases, with 17 bases between. The CDR3 sequence is 14 residues long. Here the CDR3 DNA reads TGCAGTGCTAGATTTACAGGGAAACGGGGTGGCTACACCTTC. Amino acids: CSARFTGKRGGYTF.

This clonotype has more than one count but fewer than ten. This chain joins TRBV12-3 or TRBV12-4 and TRBJ1-2, with D uncertain. CDR3 length: 13 amino acids. Trimming left V 7 bases short and J 5 bases short, with 14 bases between. CDR3 protein: CASTKRVGYGYTF. CDR3 nucleotide sequence: TGTGCCAGCACCAAACGGGTAGGGTATGGCTACACCTTC.

V usage is TRBV12-3 or TRBV12-4 and J usage is TRBJ1-1, with 7 bases fitting TRBD1. V dropped 7 bases and J dropped 5; count of bases not matched to a gene: 7. The CDR3 is 13 residues long. CDR3 protein: CASNRQGGTEAFF. DNA for the CDR3: TGTGCCAGCAACCGACAGGGTGGGACTGAAGCTTTCTTT.

The count of this clonotype is one. The V call is TRBV7-2, the J call TRBJ2-5; the D gene is possibly TRBD1 (6 bases). In germline, CDR1 is SGHTA, CDR2 FQGNSA. V gave up 5 bases and J gave up 4 bases, with 14 bases separating them. This CDR3 is 14 amino acids long. In DNA, the CDR3 is TGTGCCAGCAGCCCAACGGACAGCCGAGAGACCCAGTACTTC. It codes for CASSPTDSRETQYF.

The J gene is TRBJ1-1, the V gene TRBV11-3; weak D call: TRBD1 (5 bases). The V gene lost 0 bases and the J gene lost 8 bases, with 13 bases spanning the gap. CDR3 length: 14 residues. Germline lookup yields CDR1 SGHNT and CDR2 YENEEA. This CDR3 reads CASSLELRASEAFF. Written as DNA, the CDR3 is TGTGCCAGCAGCTTAGAGCTCAGGGCATCCGAAGCTTTCTTT.

This clonotype was seen ten or more times. V usage is TRBV6-2 or TRBV6-3 and J usage is TRBJ2-7; no clear D. Germline V gives CDR1 MNHEY, CDR2 SVGEGT. V lost 0 bases and J lost 7, with 7 bases in between. This CDR3 contains 12 residues. Written as DNA, the CDR3 is TGTGCCAGCAGTTACTCATACGGTGAGCAGTACTTC. This codes for CASSYSYGEQYF.

This chain connects TRBV28 to TRBJ2-5; 8 bases agree with TRBD2. V lost 6 bases and J lost 5; bases outside the gene matches: 14. CDR1 is MDHEN and CDR2 is SYDVKM in the germline V gene. CDR3 size: 16 residues. CDR3: CASSLTSENLLETQYF. CDR3 coding DNA: TGTGCCAGCAGCCTGACTAGCGAGAATTTATTGGAGACCCAGTACTTC. The full variable domain, with the rest looked up from reference TRBV28 and TRBJ2-5, is DVKVTQSSRYLVKRTGEKVFLECVQDMDHENMFWYRQDPGLGLRLIYFSYDVKMKEKGDIPEGYSVSREKKERFSLILESASTNQTSMYLCASSLTSENLLETQYFGPGTRLLVL.

This clonotype was seen many times. The chain uses TRBV6-5 and TRBJ2-7; TRBD1 is a possible D gene (5 bases). V lost 6 bases to trimming and J lost 3 bases, with 9 bases between them. Germline values: CDR1 MNHEY, CDR2 SVGAGI. This CDR3 contains 12 residues. The CDR3 DNA follows: TGTGCCAGCAGACCAGGGTTCTACGAGCAGTACTTC. Protein: CASRPGFYEQYF.

The V and J genes are TRBV6-2 or TRBV6-3 and TRBJ2-2; possibly TRBD1 or TRBD2 for D (5 bases each). CDR1 and CDR2 from the germline V gene are MNHEY and SVGEGT. This CDR3 is built from 17 residues. V shed 6 bases and J shed 5 bases, with 22 bases lying between them. DNA of the CDR3: TGTGCCAGCAGCTCGCTCCAGGGAGCCTCGAGGACCGGGGAGCTGTTTTTT. Protein sequence: CASSSLQGASRTGELFF.

V usage is TRBV6-1 and J usage is TRBJ2-7, with D uncertain. V was pared by 7 bases and J by 6 bases, with 22 bases between. The CDR3 contains 15 residues. The germline gives CDR1 MNHNS, CDR2 SASEGT. The CDR3 DNA follows: TGTGCCAGCACGGCCTTCTGGCAGGTTAGGTCCGAGCAGTACTTC. Amino acids: CASTAFWQVRSEQYF.

In its sample, this clonotype was seen a few times. The chain has TRBV12-3 or TRBV12-4 and TRBJ2-7, with TRBD2 matching over 11 bases. The CDR3 is 17 amino acids. After removal of 1 base from V and 6 bases from J, the junction contained 11 bases not matched to a gene. CDR3 in DNA: TGTGCCAGCAGTTTAGTGGCGGTAGCGGGAGGGCCGAGCGAGCAGTACTTC. It translates to CASSLVAVAGGPSEQYF.

This clonotype was counted ten times or more. The chain is built from TRBV6-5 and TRBJ1-2; D may be TRBD1 (5 bases). Trimming removed 2 bases from V and 4 bases from J, with 11 bases in between. The CDR3 has 14 residues. Germline V gene lookup returns CDR1 MNHEY and CDR2 SVGAGI. CDR3 sequence: CASSYDSQGYGYTF. The DNA for the CDR3 is TGTGCCAGCAGTTACGATTCCCAGGGCTATGGCTACACCTTC.

This clonotype was recorded many times. This chain uses TRBV28 with TRBJ2-7; 10 nucleotides agree with TRBD1. Germline CDR1 reads MDHEN; CDR2 reads SYDVKM. The CDR3 totals 13 residues. Trimming cost V 5 bases and J 7 bases; bases outside gene matches: 5. This CDR3 reads CASSPGTGDEQYF. DNA of the CDR3: TGTGCCAGCAGTCCCGGGACAGGGGATGAGCAGTACTTC. Full variable domain (missing parts from reference TRBV28 and TRBJ2-7): DVKVTQSSRYLVKRTGEKVFLECVQDMDHENMFWYRQDPGLGLRLIYFSYDVKMKEKGDIPEGYSVSREKKERFSLILESASTNQTSMYLCASSPGTGDEQYFGPGTRLTVT.

V gene TRBV7-2 combines with J gene TRBJ1-2; the match to TRBD1 covers 7 bases. CDR1 and CDR2 from the germline V gene are SGHTA and FQGNSA. Trimming removed 1 base from V and 1 base from J; junction bases left unmatched: 3. The CDR3 totals 15 residues. Written as DNA, the CDR3 is TGTACCAGCAGCTTAGGACAGGGAATTAACTATGGCTACACCTTC. Its protein is CTSSLGQGINYGYTF.

CDR3 DNA: TGTGCCAGCAGTTTAACTACACACTACGAGCAGTACTTC. It is translated as CASSLTTHYEQYF. J is TRBJ2-7 and V is TRBV27; D is undetermined. Trimming pared 2 bases from V and 3 bases from J, leaving 8 bases between. CDR1 and CDR2 from the germline V gene are MNHEY and SMNVEV (reference sequence). The CDR3 is made up of 13 amino acids.

This clonotype was detected only a few times. The gene calls are TRBV12-3 or TRBV12-4 and TRBJ2-7, with a possible D match to TRBD1 (5 bases). Trimming cost V 4 bases and J 1 base, with 8 bases left between them. The CDR3 is 13 amino acids. The CDR3 DNA follows: TGTGCCAGCAGTTCTCGACAGTCCTACGAGCAGTACTTC. Amino acid sequence: CASSSRQSYEQYF.

This clonotype has only one observation. The chain recombines TRBV27 with TRBJ2-6, with D uncertain. Germline loops: CDR1 MNHEY, CDR2 SMNVEV (reference sequence). V was cut by 3 bases and J by 0 bases, with 12 bases left in between. The CDR3 is 17 residues long. The CDR3 spells CASSFPPDTSGANVLTF. The CDR3 DNA reads as TGTGCCAGCAGTTTTCCCCCAGACACCTCTGGGGCCAACGTCCTGACTTTC.

As to this clonotype: A much larger clone is a single base away; this may be a read error. V is TRBV6-1 and J is TRBJ1-5; tentatively, D is TRBD1 (5 bases). Germline V CDR1 and CDR2: MNHNS, SASEGT. There are 14 residues in the CDR3. The CDR3 loop is CTSGSGGDSQPQHF. DNA for the CDR3: TGTACCAGCGGCTCGGGGGGGGATAGCCAGCCCCAGCATTTT.

This clonotype was found a few times. This chain connects TRBV6-2 or TRBV6-3 to TRBJ2-7, with 8 bases aligning to TRBD1. Trimming removed 1 base from V and 6 bases from J; junction bases left unmatched: 2. The CDR3 runs to 13 residues. Per germline, CDR1 MNHEY and CDR2 SVGEGT. CDR3 sequence: CASSYLGTGEQYF. In DNA form, the CDR3 reads TGTGCCAGCAGTTACTTAGGGACAGGCGAGCAGTACTTC.